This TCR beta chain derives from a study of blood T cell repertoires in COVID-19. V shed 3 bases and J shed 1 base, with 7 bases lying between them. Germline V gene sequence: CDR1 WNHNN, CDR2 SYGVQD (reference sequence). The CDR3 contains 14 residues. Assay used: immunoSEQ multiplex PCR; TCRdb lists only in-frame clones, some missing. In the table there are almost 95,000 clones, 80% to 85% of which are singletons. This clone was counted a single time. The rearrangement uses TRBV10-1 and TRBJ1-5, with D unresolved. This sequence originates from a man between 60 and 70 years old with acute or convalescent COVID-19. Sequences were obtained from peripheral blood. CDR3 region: CASSEDWSNQPQHF. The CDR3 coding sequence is TGCGCCAGCAGTGAAGACTGGAGCAATCAGCCCCAGCATTTT.